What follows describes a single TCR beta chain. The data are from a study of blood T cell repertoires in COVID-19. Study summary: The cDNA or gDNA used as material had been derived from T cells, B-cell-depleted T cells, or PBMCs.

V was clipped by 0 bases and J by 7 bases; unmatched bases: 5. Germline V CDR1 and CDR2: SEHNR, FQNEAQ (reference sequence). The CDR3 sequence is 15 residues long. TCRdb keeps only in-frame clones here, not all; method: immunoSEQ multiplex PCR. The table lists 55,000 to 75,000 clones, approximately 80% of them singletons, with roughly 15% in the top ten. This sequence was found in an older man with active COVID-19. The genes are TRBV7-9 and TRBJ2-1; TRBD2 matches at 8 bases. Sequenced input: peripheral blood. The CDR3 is CASSLAGGVANEQFF. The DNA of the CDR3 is TGTGCCAGCAGCTTAGCCGGGGGGGTAGCGAATGAGCAGTTCTTC.